This TCR beta chain was sequenced in a study of CD8+CD57+ T cells in acquired aplastic anemia. Selection for sequencing was limited to patients who had shown CD8+CD57+ cell expansion by flow cytometry. As a group, the patients uniformly had severe acquired aplastic anemia. This clonotype was counted many times. The CDR3 length is 15 residues. Germline V gives CDR1 SGHVS, CDR2 FQNEAQ. The V end was cut by 5 bases, the J end by 6 bases, with 17 bases between. Using genomic DNA as the template, TCR beta VDJ and CDR3 profiling was carried out. TCRdb used MiXCR to reprocess the reads, holding one entry per CDR3 protein. The repertoire has about 240,000 distinct CDR3 sequences, around 43% of them found once; the top ten carry about 7.8%.

Sequenced input: sorted CD4+, CD8+, or CD8+CD57+ T cells (not recorded which) from PBMCs. This chain joins TRBV7-8 and TRBJ2-1; D is possibly TRBD1 (6 bases). The source is a human donor with aplastic anemia. The CDR3 DNA is TGTGCCAGCAGCCCAGGGGCTGGGTCCGGCAATGAGCAGTTCTTC. It codes for CASSPGAGSGNEQFF.